The T cell receptor beta chain described here comes from a study of cytotoxic CD8 clonotypes in ibrutinib-treated CLL (dated by TCRdb to about 2021). With regard to the full study: The cohort had ten to twelve relapsed/refractory and roughly 14 treatment-naive patients; approximately 18 were IGHV unmutated. Every sample from remission and from progressive disease was obtained while the patients were still on ibrutinib. Samples averaged approximately 240,000 productive templates and tens of thousands of productive rearrangements. Response samples were taken after a median of around 13 months on treatment, ranging from about 6 to 36 months. Cryopreserved peripheral blood mononuclear cells were obtained prior to treatment, at the time of response, and at either disease progression or sustained remission. Longitudinal samples were obtainable from about 30% of the 86 participants in the trial. Partial responses were observed in about 24 patients and complete responses in 2; after a median follow-up of roughly 62 months, remission was maintained in approximately 14 patients and progression was observed in about twelve.

What this sample's time point label stands for: around 2 years on ibrutinib. For TCR beta library preparation, roughly 1.8 micrograms of genomic DNA was extracted from cryopreserved PBMCs. Longitudinal blood samples from CLL patients receiving ibrutinib monotherapy were subjected to high-throughput TCR beta sequencing. The patients took part in an open-label, single-center phase 2 trial of ibrutinib monotherapy. This clone was seen more than once but under ten times. Its target antigen remains unknown. Base qualities are missing; no much larger clone stands one base away. What the work shows at the level of the full study, not this receptor alone: Clonality rose at ibrutinib response, remained stable during sustained remission, and dropped back toward baseline at progression. Public clonotypes were rare and either shrank or stayed stable during treatment, and the rise in clonality at ibrutinib response reflected expansion of private clonotypes. At baseline, clonality was higher than in age-matched healthy donors and showed a strong correlation with circulating CD8+ T-cell counts. Sustained-remission and progressing patients did not have matched sampling times, and lymph node repertoires were not examined.

The CDR3 runs 14 residues from the cysteine to the phenylalanine. Only the CDR3 DNA stays, 42 bases, in frame from base 1. The junction shows trimming of 2 bases on V and 4 bases on J, plus 9 bases between the germline ends. Based on the germline V gene (reference sequence), the CDR1 and CDR2 sequences are SEHNR and FQNEAQ. The goal of deep resolution MiSeq sequencing was a depth between 1 in 1 million and 1 in 200,000 T cells, and coverage averaged 10x per clonotype. TCR beta libraries were generated with the immunoSEQ hsTCRB Kit. The authors' analysis ran thus. The data were analyzed with ImmunoSEQ Analyzer and ImmunoSEQ Data Assistant, and V, D and J gene assignments followed IMGT definitions. Clonality, which ranges from 0 to 1, was calculated by subtracting the normalized Shannon entropy of productive rearrangement frequencies from one. Public clonotype analysis was restricted to overrepresented clonotypes comprising at least 0.05% of each patient's repertoire. Approximately 12 age-matched healthy donor repertoires from immuneACCESS were used as controls for clonality. In TCRdb, the immuneACCESS table is reduced to in-frame sequences with V and J assigned. These tables do not hold every clone; where another copy was compared, an unresolved V gene accounts for under half, and the others remain unexplained. The V and J calls and clone size were taken over from that table, and D and trimming were inferred from the DNA. In all, the sample holds about 60,000 clones, and roughly 50% of those were seen once. Of the sample, around 21% is held by the ten largest clones.

Specimen: PBMCs, collected after 24 months of ibrutinib treatment. This sequence uses TRBV7-9 and TRBJ1-3; TRBD1 is possibly the D segment (6 matching bases). The receptor was derived from a human donor with chronic lymphocytic leukemia. In nucleotides, the sequence is TGTGCCAGCAGCTTAACAGGGCGCGGAAACACCATATATTTT. Protein translation: CASSLTGRGNTIYF.